This T cell receptor (beta chain) was documented in a study of cytomegalovirus exposure and HLA in healthy donors. CDR1 and CDR2 (germline): MNHNY, SVGAGI (reference sequence). This CDR3 is 14 amino acids long. V was cut by 0 bases and J by 6 bases, with 9 bases left in between. Both 60 Vbeta primers and 13 Jbeta primers went into the PCR. Some clones are missing from TCRdb's copy, which holds only in-frame ones; the method was immunoSEQ multiplex PCR. This sample's table reports roughly 100,000 clones. The chain uses TRBV6-6 and TRBJ2-1, with a weak D call TRBD2 (5 bases). The TCR originated in a man in his forties or fifties in good health and CMV-seronegative. The sequenced material came from PBMCs. The CDR3: CASSYSAEVNEQFF. The CDR3 region has the DNA TGTGCCAGCAGTTACTCGGCGGAGGTCAATGAGCAGTTCTTC.